This TCR beta chain was found in a study of identical twins (dated by TCRdb to 2016 to 2017). Regarding the complete study: To test whether fetal clonotypes persist, the study used deep sequencing on TCR alpha and beta repertoires from monozygotic twins, unrelated adults of various ages, and cord blood. Replicate twin experiments were performed at different times using different library preparation protocols to rule out contamination. On the study overall, not on this receptor specifically: Excess twin sharing in beta out-of-frame sequences was weaker because fewer shared sequences lowered the signal-to-noise ratio. Because the same donors could not be followed over many years, conclusions were based on cross-sectional statistical analysis. In monozygotic twins, out-of-frame TCR alpha sharing was systematically underestimated by recombination models, although the models agreed with sharing between unrelated individuals. Zero-insertion analyses could be partly confounded by invariant T cells such as MAIT and iNKT, though diverse VJ usage argued against such confounding for most clonotypes. Abundant cord blood beta clonotypes carried fewer insertions; young adult naive repertoires showed a weaker similar trend, while memory repertoires showed none. Compared with coincidental sharing between unrelated individuals, out-of-frame TCR alpha sequences shared between twins showed an excess of sequences with low generation probability.

At the junction V is shortened by 7 bases and J by 7 bases, with 14 bases in between. Reading the germline V gene (reference sequence) gives CDR1 WNHNN and CDR2 SYGVQD. Its CDR3 holds 13 amino acids, cysteine through phenylalanine. Of the read, only the CDR3 DNA is kept; its 39 bases are in frame from base 1. Library construction relied on 5' RACE. Sequenced on an Illumina HiSeq 2000. Template switching introduced a universal primer binding site; the final cDNA contained a unique molecular identifier, enabling accurate counting of TCR cDNA molecules. Specific primers in the conserved constant-segment region were used to synthesize first-strand cDNA for the TCR alpha and beta chains. To control for contamination, each cDNA library was double barcoded with a SMART-Mk sample barcode plus Illumina barcodes. TruSeq adapter sequences, together with Illumina sample barcodes, were added in two successive PCR steps. TCR alpha and beta cDNA libraries were sequenced on the Illumina HiSeq platform with custom primers. The study's processing was this. MiGEC was used to process raw reads and extract unique molecular identifiers, and MiXCR was used to find CDR3 positions. Recombination models were inferred per individual with the repgenHMM and IGoR tools using an EM algorithm. Shared clonotype analysis was performed with the tcR package in R, normalizing sharing by the product of cloneset sizes. To study raw recombination free of thymic and clonal selection effects, out-of-frame nonproductive sequences were analyzed. Using fastp at Q25 and MiXCR, TCRdb reprocessed the public reads and kept productive beta chains. Identical CDR3 protein sequences are pooled into one entry, listed with their most common genes and DNA. The V and J calls follow TCRdb's processing rather than the paper's. The sample table shows 550,000 to 800,000 distinct CDR3 sequences, and about 7% are seen once. In total, the top ten clones hold approximately 1.5% of the sample.

A few counts support this clonotype. No cognate antigen has been identified for it. No base quality information exists; no much larger clone differs at one position. All donors were healthy Caucasians. The twin cohort comprised three pairs of female monozygotic twins, all aged about 18 to 30 years. Peripheral blood mononuclear cells were used as the source from which RNA for TCR libraries was isolated. These data also featured in a second study, about yellow fever vaccine responses in identical twins. Reported in the second study: The T cell response to vaccination in identical twins was reported by the authors to appear partly convergent and partly personalized. Focusing on identical twins, the study followed the T cell clones that responded to the vaccine, and did so with precision.

The specimen sequenced was PBMCs. Recombination connected TRBV10-1 to TRBJ2-1, with a weak D call of TRBD2 (6 bases match). The clonotype was recovered from a young woman in good health. The base sequence is TGCGCCAGCACAGGGACTTTCACAAATGAGCAGTTCTTC. Translated, this is CASTGTFTNEQFF.